This T cell receptor beta chain was captured by sequencing in a study of blood T cell repertoires in COVID-19 (dated by TCRdb to between 2020 and 2021). Study-level background: The collaborator samples originated in the United States, Italy and Spain and spanned the acute and convalescent phases of COVID-19. The material from the prospective study consisted of cDNA or gDNA derived from T cells, B-cell-depleted T cells, or PBMCs. The dataset comprised deeply sampled blood TCRbeta repertoires from subjects exposed to, actively infected with, or recovered from COVID-19. The repertoires were released in a freely available public database meant as a resource for research on the immune response to SARS-CoV-2. The samples were drawn from the first 160 participants of the ongoing ImmuneRACE study and from roughly 1,300 subjects provided by 6 global collaborators. A de-identified subject ID, COVID-19 status, age in years and sex were almost always included in the sample metadata. HLA class I and class II types, where available, came from metadata supplied by the sample provider rather than from assay-based typing. Results and caveats for the whole study, not just this receptor: The quantity of clinical and demographic metadata differed by source and by participant and was supplied without curation.

TCRbeta CDR3 regions were amplified from genomic DNA using the immunoSEQ Assay, a bias-controlled multiplex PCR. The source study handled its data this way. The number of nucleated cells in each sample was estimated by amplification of reference gene primers within the assay. To quantify the absolute abundance of each unique TCRbeta CDR3 rearrangement, sequence reads were collapsed and filtered. For each sample, productive Simpson clonality was calculated by taking the square root of Simpson's diversity index across productive rearrangements. What TCRdb holds here is the immuneACCESS table cut down to in-frame rearrangements. Part of the clones is not present; checked against another copy, under half of the missing clones reflect an unresolved V gene, and the others are unexplained. The V and J calls and clone size are taken from that table; D and trimming were inferred from the DNA. In all, the sample holds under 250,000 clones, and roughly 85% of those were seen once. Roughly 2.6% of the sample is in the top ten clones.

For CDR1 and CDR2, the germline V gene lists KGHSH and LQKENI. At the junction V is shortened by 3 bases and J by 6 bases; bases outside the gene matches: 7. The CDR3 holds 15 amino acids from the cysteine to the phenylalanine. Only CDR3 DNA remains: 45 bases, in frame from the first base. Another Seattle source contributed samples from volunteer blood donors who had recovered from COVID-19. Each collaborating institution followed its own protocols to collect whole blood in K2EDTA tubes. Collaborator samples were shipped for TCRbeta analysis as frozen whole blood, isolated PBMCs, or DNA extracted from either sample type. Concerning this clone: Its antigen is not yet known. No quality values exist for individual bases; no much larger clone is one base distant. The sample holds other DNA sequences that translate to the same CDR3.

This TCR was sampled from a man aged 50-59 years who had recovered from COVID-19. The rearranged segments are TRBV18 and TRBJ1-5; 8 central nucleotides agree with TRBD1. Sample: peripheral blood. The CDR3 protein sequence reads: CASSPVGQGSQPQHF. The nucleotide sequence is given as TGTGCCAGCTCACCCGTTGGACAGGGAAGTCAGCCCCAGCATTTT. Outside the CDR3, residues come from the reference TRBV18 and TRBJ1-5 proteins, so the full variable domain is: NAGVMQNPRHLVRRRGQEARLRCSPMKGHSHVYWYRQLPEEGLKFMVYLQKENIIDESGMPKERFSAEFPKEGPSILRIQQVVRGDSAAYFCASSPVGQGSQPQHFGDGTRLSIL.